This T cell receptor (beta chain) was obtained from a study of shared clonotypes between healthy human individuals. Investigators spread the genomic DNA of each subset evenly over several immunoSEQ plates. This table comes from immunoSEQ multiplex PCR, and its TCRdb copy is limited to in-frame clones, with some not included. The sample lists 2,500,000 or so clones, more than 85% occurring once. This clone was seen a few times. The sequenced sample consisted of naive CD4+ T cells from PBMCs. Subset reported: CD45RA+ positively selected. This TCR came from a man younger than 35 in good health. Some clones in this sample may be carry-over from other donors' samples.

In DNA, the CDR3 is TGTGCCAGCTCACCACGAGAGACCACTGAAGCTTTCTTT. It encodes CASSPRETTEAFF. V usage is TRBV18 and J usage is TRBJ1-1; no clear D gene. This CDR3 region has 13 residues. The germline V and J ends were trimmed by 1 base and 4 bases, with 7 bases remaining between them. Germline CDR1 and CDR2: KGHSH and LQKENI.